This entry lists 30 T cell receptor beta chains sequenced from one sample in a study of vaccination and CD4 T cells after COVID-19. These receptors' targets are unknown. Scientists ran DNA taken from cultured CD4+ T cells through the Oncomine TCR Beta short-read assay for sequencing. In TCRdb, the PCR reads were re-called with MiXCR into one record per CDR3 protein. The table records about 25,000 distinct CDR3 sequences, roughly 40% of them present only once. The treatment denotes: approximately nine-day PBMC culture with coronavirus spike peptide pools or control peptides (ViraFEST assay). The sequenced sample was CD4+ T cells from blood, cultured in vitro. These receptors all come from a human donor who had recovered from COVID-19.

The chain carries TRBV6-5 and TRBJ2-7, with TRBD1 identical over 9 bases. This CDR3 comprises 14 residues. Losses at the gene ends were 2 bases for V and 2 bases for J; bases not matched to a gene: 1. Per germline, CDR1 MNHEY and CDR2 SVGAGI. DNA of the CDR3: TGTGCCAGCAGTTACGGGACAGGGCCCTACGAGCAGTACTTC. Translated: CASSYGTGPYEQYF.

The chain uses TRBV20-1 and TRBJ1-6, with D perhaps matching TRBD1 (5 bases). This CDR3 contains 15 residues. V shed 2 bases and J shed 5 bases, with 13 bases lying between them. The germline V gene has CDR1 DFQATT and CDR2 SNEGSKA (reference sequence). The CDR3 DNA sequence: TGCAGTGCTAGATCGGGGGGGAGGAATAATTCACCCCTCCACTTT. Translation: CSARSGGRNNSPLHF.

The chain combines TRBV30 with TRBJ1-6; no reliable D call. Germline V CDR1 and CDR2: GTSNPN, SVGIG (reference sequence). CDR3 length equals 17 residues. V was cut by 2 bases and J by 5 bases, with 19 bases left in between. The CDR3 is CAWSFAPSTSHNSPLHF. Here the CDR3 DNA reads TGTGCCTGGAGTTTCGCCCCATCCACATCCCATAATTCACCCCTCCACTTT.

The rearrangement uses TRBV20-1 and TRBJ2-7; 9 nucleotides line up with TRBD1. Unmatched junction bases numbered 5, after V lost 2 bases and J lost 3 bases. This CDR3 comprises 14 residues. Germline assignment: CDR1 DFQATT and CDR2 SNEGSKA (reference sequence). CDR3 sequence (DNA): TGCAGTGCTAGAAAGACAGGGGGGGTCTACGAGCAGTACTTC. It encodes CSARKTGGVYEQYF.

The V and J genes are TRBV12-3 or TRBV12-4 and TRBJ1-1; 9 nucleotides agree with TRBD1. V lost 7 bases, J lost 8 bases, and 5 bases stayed unmatched. The CDR3 length is 12 residues. This chain's CDR3 is CASTIGTGEAFF. Written as DNA, the CDR3 is TGTGCCAGCACCATAGGGACAGGGGAAGCTTTCTTT.

This chain uses TRBV6-2 or TRBV6-3 with TRBJ2-1; 8 positions match TRBD2. The ends lost 0 bases at V and 4 bases at J; junction bases unmatched: 5. The length of the CDR3 is 16 residues. CDR1 and CDR2 from the germline V gene are MNHEY and SVGEGT. CDR3: CASSYSGLAVYNEQFF. The CDR3 nucleotides are TGTGCCAGCAGTTACTCAGGACTAGCCGTATACAATGAGCAGTTCTTC.

The V gene is TRBV10-3, the J gene TRBJ2-1; the D gene is possibly TRBD1 (6 bases). Per the germline V gene, CDR1 is ENHRY and CDR2 is SYGVKD. The CDR3 is 15 amino acids. Trimming left V 5 bases short and J 5 bases short, with 16 bases between. CDR3 bases: TGTGCCATCAGTAACCGGGACAAGGGAAACAATGAGCAGTTCTTC. Encoded protein: CAISNRDKGNNEQFF.

The chain joins TRBV27 to TRBJ2-7; TRBD2 matches 7 bases. The germline gives CDR1 MNHEY, CDR2 SMNVEV (reference sequence). The V segment lost 6 bases and the J segment 3 bases; nucleotides outside the gene matches: 11. The CDR3 spans 15 residues. CDR3 sequence reads: CASRLSAGLNYEQYF. CDR3 DNA sequence: TGTGCCAGCAGACTGTCAGCGGGACTAAACTACGAGCAGTACTTC.

J is TRBJ2-7 and V is TRBV4-3, with unresolved D. This CDR3 contains 13 residues. Germline V gene sequence: CDR1 LGHNA, CDR2 YSLEER. Trimming removed 1 base from V and 3 bases from J, with 7 bases in between. The CDR3 sequence: CASSQAASYEQYF. CDR3 nucleotide sequence: TGCGCCAGCAGCCAAGCCGCCAGCTACGAGCAGTACTTC.

The CDR3 DNA reads as TGTGCCAGCAGACCCGGACAGCAGTATAATTCACCCCTCCACTTT. This translates into CASRPGQQYNSPLHF. The chain uses TRBV6-1 and TRBJ1-6, with D maybe TRBD1 (6 bases). Germline V gene data show CDR1 as MNHNS and CDR2 as SASEGT. V was cut by 6 bases and J by 4 bases, with 13 bases left in between. The CDR3 is 15 residues long.

This chain links TRBV6-1 with TRBJ2-1; 8 bases match TRBD2. From germline, CDR1 is MNHNS and CDR2 SASEGT. CDR3 length: 15 residues. V dropped 6 bases and J dropped 2; count of bases not matched to a gene: 6. The CDR3 DNA reads TGTGCCAGCAGCTCCGGGACTAGTGCCTACAATGAGCAGTTCTTC. The encoded protein is CASSSGTSAYNEQFF.

The V gene is TRBV28, the J gene TRBJ1-4; 7 nucleotides align to TRBD1. Trimming removed 6 bases from V and 7 bases from J; junction bases left unmatched: 8. This CDR3 comprises 14 residues. CDR1 is MDHEN, CDR2 SYDVKM, per germline. CDR3 region: CASSQGQNPEKLFF. The CDR3 nucleotides are TGTGCCAGCAGCCAGGGACAGAACCCTGAAAAACTGTTTTTT.

The chain couples TRBV15 to TRBJ2-3; D remains ambiguous. Germline CDR1 and CDR2: LNHNV and YYDKDF (reference sequence). This CDR3 contains 13 residues. V dropped 0 bases and J dropped 5 bases, with 6 bases sitting between them. CDR3 sequence (DNA): TGTGCCACCAGCAGAGATCCCGGAGATACGCAGTATTTT. This codes for CATSRDPGDTQYF.

This clonotype showed up just a few times. V usage is TRBV12-3 or TRBV12-4 and J usage is TRBJ1-5; D possibly corresponds to TRBD1 (6 bases). The CDR3 is 14 amino acids. The germline V and J ends were trimmed by 10 bases and 6 bases, with 19 bases remaining between them. CDR3: CATTTGLAGQPQHF. CDR3 nucleotides: TGTGCCACCACCACAGGGTTAGCTGGTCAGCCCCAGCATTTT.

The chain links TRBV11-3 to TRBJ2-1, with D maybe TRBD1 (5 bases). There are 15 residues in the CDR3. With 6 bases removed from V and 1 base from J, the gap between germline ends came to 13 bases. CDR1 SGHNT and CDR2 YENEEA come from the germline V gene. CDR3: CASSHLGESYNEQFF. The CDR3 bases are TGTGCCAGCAGTCACCTAGGGGAATCCTACAATGAGCAGTTCTTC. The full variable domain, in which reference TRBV11-3 and TRBJ2-1 provide the parts outside the CDR3, is EAGVVQSPRYKIIEKKQPVAFWCNPISGHNTLYWYLQNLGQGPELLIRYENEEAVDDSQLPKDRFSAERLKGVDSTLKIQPAELGDSAVYLCASSHLGESYNEQFFGPGTRLTVL.

This clonotype was seen only a few times. V and J are TRBV28 and TRBJ1-6; D is unclear. The CDR3 is 15 amino acids. The V and J ends lost 6 bases and 7 bases respectively, with 16 bases between them. Germline assignment: CDR1 MDHEN and CDR2 SYDVKM. The CDR3 DNA reads as TGTGCCAGCAGCCAGTTAGCGGGATGGAATTCACCCCTCCACTTT. Its protein product is CASSQLAGWNSPLHF.

J is TRBJ1-5 and V is TRBV20-1, with D perhaps TRBD1 (5 bases). The V end lost 1 base, the J end lost 3 bases, and 10 bases lay between the germline ends. The CDR3 is made up of 14 amino acids. From germline, CDR1 is DFQATT and CDR2 SNEGSKA (reference sequence). This chain's CDR3 is CSARVRGYNQPQHF. CDR3 sequence (DNA): TGCAGTGCTAGAGTCCGGGGGTACAATCAGCCCCAGCATTTT.

This clonotype has a handful of counts. The gene calls are TRBV27 and TRBJ1-2; 9 positions match TRBD1. With 6 bases clipped from V and 4 bases from J, the junction kept 6 bases outside the gene matches. This CDR3 contains 14 residues. Germline CDR1 and CDR2: MNHEY and SMNVEV (reference sequence). As DNA, the CDR3 is TGTGCCAGCAGGGTGGGACAGGGAACCTATGGCTACACCTTC. Protein: CASRVGQGTYGYTF.

The V gene is TRBV7-8, the J gene TRBJ1-5; perhaps TRBD1 as D (6 bases). V was clipped by 2 bases and J by 7 bases, with 15 bases between them. The CDR3 spans 15 residues. Per germline, CDR1 SGHVS and CDR2 FQNEAQ. The chain's CDR3 is CASSLMVGGGQPQHF. CDR3 coding DNA: TGTGCCAGCAGCTTAATGGTTGGGGGCGGACAGCCCCAGCATTTT.

V and J are TRBV15 and TRBJ2-1, with D tentatively TRBD1 or TRBD2 (5 bases each). There are 18 residues in the CDR3. In germline, CDR1 is LNHNV, CDR2 YYDKDF (reference sequence). The germline V and J ends were trimmed by 0 bases and 6 bases, with 21 bases remaining between them. CDR3 sequence reads: CATSRDQSGALGSNEQFF. CDR3 coding DNA: TGTGCCACCAGCAGAGATCAGAGTGGGGCACTAGGGTCCAATGAGCAGTTCTTC.

V usage is TRBV6-2 or TRBV6-3 and J usage is TRBJ1-2, with D tentatively TRBD1 (5 bases). The CDR3 is 13 amino acids. The germline gives CDR1 MNHEY, CDR2 SVGEGT. V shed 6 bases and J shed 7 bases, with 15 bases lying between them. The CDR3 region has the DNA TGTGCCAGCAGCTCATCAGGGAAGACTGGCTACACCTTC. Residues: CASSSSGKTGYTF.

The chain combines TRBV14 with TRBJ2-7; 9 bases are a match to TRBD1. The junction had 6 bases not matched to a gene; V was cut back by 6 bases and J by 3 bases. This CDR3 contains 14 residues. Germline CDR1 reads SGHDN; CDR2 reads FVKESK. The chain's CDR3 is CASRGQGRNYEQYF. CDR3 DNA sequence: TGTGCCAGCAGGGGACAGGGTCGTAACTACGAGCAGTACTTC.

A few counts support this clonotype. The CDR3 coding sequence is TGTGCCAGTAGGAGGTGGAGCACTGAAGCTTTCTTT. It codes for CASRRWSTEAFF. The chain joins TRBV19 to TRBJ1-1; no clear D gene. Germline V gives CDR1 LNHDA, CDR2 SQIVND (reference sequence). This CDR3 has 12 residues. V was clipped by 6 bases and J by 4 bases, with 9 bases between them. The whole variable domain, remainder taken from reference TRBV19 and TRBJ1-1, is DGGITQSPKYLFRKEGQNVTLSCEQNLNHDAMYWYRQDPGQGLRLIYYSQIVNDFQKGDIAEGYSVSREKKESFPLTVTSAQKNPTAFYLCASRRWSTEAFFGQGTRLTVV.

V gene TRBV11-3 combines with J gene TRBJ1-2; D is possibly TRBD1 (6 bases). Germline V gene data show CDR1 as SGHNT and CDR2 as YENEEA. This CDR3 spans 14 amino acids. The V end was cut by 1 base, the J end by 7 bases, with 13 bases between. In nucleotides, the CDR3 is TGTGCCAGCAGCTTAGCGCAGGGGTCAGGTGGCTACACCTTC. Protein sequence: CASSLAQGSGGYTF.

The V call is TRBV7-9, the J call TRBJ2-5; the D gene is possibly TRBD2 (6 bases). The germline V gene encodes CDR1 SEHNR and CDR2 FQNEAQ (reference sequence). CDR3 size: 16 residues. Trimming took 0 bases from V and 5 from J, leaving 16 bases between them. The CDR3 loop is CASSLAGVGGGETQYF. The DNA for the CDR3 is TGTGCCAGCAGCTTAGCTGGTGTGGGGGGTGGCGAGACCCAGTACTTC.

This clonotype has a handful of counts. This chain links TRBV6-2 or TRBV6-3 with TRBJ1-2, with TRBD1 matching 10 bases. This CDR3 spans 15 amino acids. The germline CDR1 and CDR2 sequences are MNHEY and SVGEGT. V shed 0 bases, J shed 4 bases, and the junction held 2 bases outside the gene matches. The CDR3 DNA sequence: TGTGCCAGCAGTTACTCGACAGGGGGCGGCTATGGCTACACCTTC. Protein sequence: CASSYSTGGGYGYTF.

V gene TRBV19 combines with J gene TRBJ1-2; 7 positions match TRBD1. Germline CDR1 is LNHDA and CDR2 is SQIVND (reference sequence). The junction had 2 bases not matched to a gene; V was cut back by 5 bases and J by 2 bases. The CDR3 loop spans 13 amino acids. CDR3 bases: TGTGCCAGTAGTTCGACAGGGAACTATGGCTACACCTTC. It yields the protein CASSSTGNYGYTF.

The chain has TRBV10-3 and TRBJ2-7; 9 bases fit TRBD2. The germline V gene has CDR1 ENHRY and CDR2 SYGVKD. Trimming took 3 bases from V and 1 from J; bases not matched to a gene: 4. This CDR3 is built from 15 residues. Written as DNA, the CDR3 is TGTGCCATCAGTGACCTAGCGGGGACATCCTACGAGCAGTACTTC. Translating gives CAISDLAGTSYEQYF.

This clonotype has just a few counts. The rearrangement links TRBV27 to TRBJ1-2, with D maybe TRBD1 (5 bases). The length of the CDR3 is 15 residues. Germline V gene sequence: CDR1 MNHEY, CDR2 SMNVEV (reference sequence). Deletions cut 0 bases from V and 8 bases from J, with 16 bases between. CDR3 loop: CASSLSTGQGAGYTF. The CDR3 DNA sequence: TGTGCCAGCAGTTTATCTACAGGCCAAGGGGCGGGCTACACCTTC.

The chain employs TRBV6-1 and TRBJ1-2; 9 nucleotides align to TRBD1. This CDR3 has 16 amino acids. Germline V gives CDR1 MNHNS, CDR2 SASEGT. V shed 6 bases, J shed 3 bases, and the junction held 11 bases outside the gene matches. Written as DNA, the CDR3 is TGTGCCAGCAGCCGACCTAACAGGGGGCGCGACTATGGCTACACCTTC. Encoded protein: CASSRPNRGRDYGYTF.